A single TCR beta chain is shown here with its context. This CDR3 has 15 residues. Looked up from germline, CDR1 is LGHNA and CDR2 is YSLEER. Between the trimmed V and J ends, which lost 0 bases and 0 bases, there was a span of 5 bases. Semi-nested PCR with Nested Universal Primer A followed constant-region reverse priming of full-length variable regions. TCRdb fed the 5' RACE reads into MiXCR, producing one record per CDR3 protein. The table records approximately 53,000 distinct CDR3 sequences, about 28% of them present only once. Memory CD4+ cells were defined as CD4+CD45RO+CD25-. The V call is TRBV4-3, the J call TRBJ2-2; D gene uncertain. This TCR derives from a female donor with breast cancer. The sample taken for sequencing was tumor-infiltrating memory CD4+ T cells sorted from the breast tumor. Subset given: memory CD4+ T cells, CD4+CD45RO+CD25-. In nucleotides, the CDR3 is TGCGCCAGCAGCCAAGATCCAGCGAACACCGGGGAGCTGTTTTTT. Translated, it gives CASSQDPANTGELFF.